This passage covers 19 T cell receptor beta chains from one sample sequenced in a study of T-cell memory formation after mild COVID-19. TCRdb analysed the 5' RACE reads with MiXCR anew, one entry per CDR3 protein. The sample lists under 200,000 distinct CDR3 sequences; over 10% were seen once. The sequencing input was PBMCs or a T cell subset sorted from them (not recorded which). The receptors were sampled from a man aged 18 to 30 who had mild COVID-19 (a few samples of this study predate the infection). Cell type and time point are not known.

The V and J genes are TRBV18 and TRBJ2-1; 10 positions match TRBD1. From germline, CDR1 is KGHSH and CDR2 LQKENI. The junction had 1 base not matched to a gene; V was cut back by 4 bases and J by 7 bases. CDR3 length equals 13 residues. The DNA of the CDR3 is TGTGCCAGCTCACGACAGGGGGCTAATGAGCAGTTCTTC. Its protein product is CASSRQGANEQFF.

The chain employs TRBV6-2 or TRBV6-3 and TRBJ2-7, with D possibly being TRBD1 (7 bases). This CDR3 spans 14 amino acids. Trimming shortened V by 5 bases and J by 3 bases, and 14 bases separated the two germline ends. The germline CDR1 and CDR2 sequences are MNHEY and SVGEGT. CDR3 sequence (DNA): TGTGCCAGCAGTCCCCGGGGGACAGTCTACGAGCAGTACGTC. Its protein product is CASSPRGTVYEQYV.

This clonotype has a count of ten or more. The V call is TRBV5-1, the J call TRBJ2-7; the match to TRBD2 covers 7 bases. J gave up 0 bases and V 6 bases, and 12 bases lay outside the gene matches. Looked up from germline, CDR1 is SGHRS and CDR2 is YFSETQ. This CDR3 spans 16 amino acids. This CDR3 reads CASTGRGRATSYEQYV. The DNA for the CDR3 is TGCGCCAGCACAGGGAGGGGACGAGCAACCTCCTACGAGCAGTACGTC.

CDR3 sequence reads: CASSLESWGVDIQYF. The DNA of the CDR3 is TGCGCCAGCAGCTTGGAATCTTGGGGAGTGGACATTCAGTACTTC. The chain joins TRBV5-1 to TRBJ2-4; D may be TRBD2 (5 bases). The germline gives CDR1 SGHRS, CDR2 YFSETQ. V was trimmed by 0 bases and J by 8 bases, leaving 15 bases between them. CDR3 length equals 15 residues.

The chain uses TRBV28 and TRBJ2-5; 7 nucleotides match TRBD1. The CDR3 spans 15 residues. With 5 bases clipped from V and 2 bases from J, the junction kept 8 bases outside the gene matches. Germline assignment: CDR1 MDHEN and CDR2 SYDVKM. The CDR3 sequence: CASSNYDRVQETQYF. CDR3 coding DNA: TGTGCCAGCAGTAACTATGACAGGGTACAAGAGACCCAGTACTTC.

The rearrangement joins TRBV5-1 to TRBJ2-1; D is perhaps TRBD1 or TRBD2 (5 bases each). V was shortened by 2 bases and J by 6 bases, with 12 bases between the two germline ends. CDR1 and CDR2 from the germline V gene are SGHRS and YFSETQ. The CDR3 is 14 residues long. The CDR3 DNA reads TGCGCCAGCAGCTTTTGGTGGGGGACCAATGAGCAGTTCTTC. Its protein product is CASSFWWGTNEQFF.

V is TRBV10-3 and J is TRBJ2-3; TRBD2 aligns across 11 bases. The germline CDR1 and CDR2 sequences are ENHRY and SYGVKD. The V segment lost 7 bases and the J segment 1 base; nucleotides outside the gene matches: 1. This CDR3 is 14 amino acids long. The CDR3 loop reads CAIKTSGGTDTQYF. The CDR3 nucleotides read TGTGCCATCAAGACTAGCGGGGGCACAGATACGCAGTATTTT.

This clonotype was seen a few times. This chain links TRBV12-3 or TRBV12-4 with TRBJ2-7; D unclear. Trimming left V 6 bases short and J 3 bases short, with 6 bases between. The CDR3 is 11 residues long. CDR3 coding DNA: TGTGCCAGCAGCCATGGCTACGAGCAGTACTTC. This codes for CASSHGYEQYF.

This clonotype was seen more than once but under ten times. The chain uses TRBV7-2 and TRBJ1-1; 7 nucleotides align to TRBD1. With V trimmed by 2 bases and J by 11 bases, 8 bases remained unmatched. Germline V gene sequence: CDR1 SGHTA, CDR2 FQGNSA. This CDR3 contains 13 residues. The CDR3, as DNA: TGTGCCAGCAGCTTAAACCGGGACAGAGTTGCTTTCTTT. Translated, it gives CASSLNRDRVAFF.

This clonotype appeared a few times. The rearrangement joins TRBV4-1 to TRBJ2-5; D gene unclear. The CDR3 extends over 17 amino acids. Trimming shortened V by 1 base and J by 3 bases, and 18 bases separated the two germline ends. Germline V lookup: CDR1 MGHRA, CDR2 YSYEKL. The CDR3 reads CASSQGTLDTNKETQYF. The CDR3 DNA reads TGCGCCAGCAGCCAAGGAACTCTCGACACCAACAAAGAGACCCAGTACTTC.

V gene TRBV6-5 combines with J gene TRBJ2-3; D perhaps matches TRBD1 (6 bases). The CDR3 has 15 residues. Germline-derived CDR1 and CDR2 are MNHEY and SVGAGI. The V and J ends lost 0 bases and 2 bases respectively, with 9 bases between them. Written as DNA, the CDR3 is TGTGCCAGCAGTTACTCGGGACATCCCACAGATACGCAGTATTTT. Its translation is CASSYSGHPTDTQYF.

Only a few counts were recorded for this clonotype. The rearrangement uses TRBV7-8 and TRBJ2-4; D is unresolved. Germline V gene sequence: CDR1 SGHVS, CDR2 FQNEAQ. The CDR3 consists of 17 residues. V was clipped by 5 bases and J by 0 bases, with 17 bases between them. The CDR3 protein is CASSARFSQIAKNIQYF. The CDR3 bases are TGTGCCAGCAGCGCTAGATTCAGCCAAATAGCCAAAAACATTCAGTACTTC.

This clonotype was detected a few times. CDR3 protein: CASRREKRGDEQFF. As DNA, the CDR3 is TGTGCCAGCAGGAGGGAGAAACGGGGGGACGAGCAGTTCTTC. The V call is TRBV7-2, the J call TRBJ2-1; 7 bases are a match to TRBD2. Germline CDR1 reads SGHTA; CDR2 reads FQGNSA. The V gene end was trimmed by 6 bases and the J gene end by 10 bases; junction bases not matched to a gene: 12. The CDR3 loop spans 14 amino acids.

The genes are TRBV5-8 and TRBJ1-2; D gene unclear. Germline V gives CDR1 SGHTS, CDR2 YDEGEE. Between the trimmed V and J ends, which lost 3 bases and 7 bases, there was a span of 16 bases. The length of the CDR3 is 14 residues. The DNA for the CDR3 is TGTGCCAGCAGCTCCTACCCTGTGGCCAGTGGCTACACCTTC. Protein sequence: CASSSYPVASGYTF.

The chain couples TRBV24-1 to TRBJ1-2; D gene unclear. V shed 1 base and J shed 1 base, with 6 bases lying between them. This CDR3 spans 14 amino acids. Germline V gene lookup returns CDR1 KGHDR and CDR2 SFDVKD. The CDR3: CATSDFPDNYGYTF. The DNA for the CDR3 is TGTGCCACCAGTGATTTCCCAGATAACTATGGCTACACCTTC.

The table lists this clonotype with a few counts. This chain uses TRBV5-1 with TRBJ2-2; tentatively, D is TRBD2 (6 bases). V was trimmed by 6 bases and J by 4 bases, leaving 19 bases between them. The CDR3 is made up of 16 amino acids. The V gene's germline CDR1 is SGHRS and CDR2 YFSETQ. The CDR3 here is CASTPPVEGGTGELFF. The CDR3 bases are TGCGCCAGCACCCCCCCCGTGGAGGGAGGCACCGGGGAGCTGTTTTTT.

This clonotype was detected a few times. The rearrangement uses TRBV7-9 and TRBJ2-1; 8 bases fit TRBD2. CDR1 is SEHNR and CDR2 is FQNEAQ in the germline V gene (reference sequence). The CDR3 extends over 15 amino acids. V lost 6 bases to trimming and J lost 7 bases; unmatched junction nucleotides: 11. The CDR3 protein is CASSPTSGYLNEQFF. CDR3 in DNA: TGTGCCAGCAGTCCAACTAGCGGATATTTAAATGAGCAGTTCTTC.

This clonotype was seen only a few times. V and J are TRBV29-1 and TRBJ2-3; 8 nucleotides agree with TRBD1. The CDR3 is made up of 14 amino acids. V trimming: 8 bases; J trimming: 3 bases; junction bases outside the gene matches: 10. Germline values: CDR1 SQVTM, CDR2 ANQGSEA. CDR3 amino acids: CSTGTGGETDTQYF. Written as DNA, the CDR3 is TGCAGCACCGGAACAGGGGGAGAAACAGATACGCAGTATTTT.

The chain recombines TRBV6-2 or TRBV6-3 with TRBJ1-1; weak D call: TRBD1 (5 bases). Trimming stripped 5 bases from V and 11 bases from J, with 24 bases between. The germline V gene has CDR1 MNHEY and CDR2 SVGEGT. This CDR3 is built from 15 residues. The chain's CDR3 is CASSQWGGDSREAFF. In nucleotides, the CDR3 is TGTGCCAGCAGTCAGTGGGGTGGTGACAGCCGGGAGGCTTTCTTT.